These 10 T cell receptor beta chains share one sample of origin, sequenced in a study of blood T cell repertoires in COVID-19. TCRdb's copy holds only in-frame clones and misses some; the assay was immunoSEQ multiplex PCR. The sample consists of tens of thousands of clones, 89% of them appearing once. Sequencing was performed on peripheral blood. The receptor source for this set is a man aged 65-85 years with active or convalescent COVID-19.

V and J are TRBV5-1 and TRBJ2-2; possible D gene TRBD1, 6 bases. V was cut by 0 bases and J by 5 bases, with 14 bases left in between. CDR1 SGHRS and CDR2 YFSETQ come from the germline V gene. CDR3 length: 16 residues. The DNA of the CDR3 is TGCGCCAGCAGCTTGGTTAGGCCAGGGGAGACCGGGGAGCTGTTTTTT. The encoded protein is CASSLVRPGETGELFF.

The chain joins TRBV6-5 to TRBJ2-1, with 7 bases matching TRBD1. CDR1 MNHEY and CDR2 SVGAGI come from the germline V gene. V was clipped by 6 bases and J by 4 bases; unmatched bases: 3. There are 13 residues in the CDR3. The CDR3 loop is CASRKDRYNEQFF. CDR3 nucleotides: TGTGCCAGCAGGAAGGACAGGTACAATGAGCAGTTCTTC.

The CDR3 nucleotides read TGTGCCAGCAGTGAGGGGACAGGGGGAGTGGCAGATACGCAGTATTTT. This encodes CASSEGTGGVADTQYF. V and J are TRBV6-1 and TRBJ2-3, with 11 nucleotides matching TRBD1. The CDR3 extends over 16 amino acids. CDR1 is MNHNS, CDR2 SASEGT, per germline. The V segment lost 3 bases and the J segment 4 bases; nucleotides outside the gene matches: 6.

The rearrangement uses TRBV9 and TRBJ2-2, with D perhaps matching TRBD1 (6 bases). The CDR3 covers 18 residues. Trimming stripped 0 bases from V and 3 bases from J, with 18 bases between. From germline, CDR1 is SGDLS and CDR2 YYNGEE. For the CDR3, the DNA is TGTGCCAGCAGCGTAGGGACTGGACAGATATTGGACACCGGGGAGCTGTTTTTT. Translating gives CASSVGTGQILDTGELFF.

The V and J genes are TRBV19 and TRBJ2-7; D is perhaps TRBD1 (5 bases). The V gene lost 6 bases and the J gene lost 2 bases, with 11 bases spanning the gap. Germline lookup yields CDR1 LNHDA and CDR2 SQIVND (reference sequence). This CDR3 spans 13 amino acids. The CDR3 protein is CASSVAGPYEQYF. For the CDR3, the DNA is TGTGCCAGTAGCGTCGCAGGGCCCTACGAGCAGTACTTC.

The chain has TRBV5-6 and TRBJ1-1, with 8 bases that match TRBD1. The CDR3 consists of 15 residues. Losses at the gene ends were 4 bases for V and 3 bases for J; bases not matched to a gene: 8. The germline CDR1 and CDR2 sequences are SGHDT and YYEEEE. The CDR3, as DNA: TGTGCCAGCAGCCCACGGACAGGGACTGACACTGAAGCTTTCTTT. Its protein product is CASSPRTGTDTEAFF.

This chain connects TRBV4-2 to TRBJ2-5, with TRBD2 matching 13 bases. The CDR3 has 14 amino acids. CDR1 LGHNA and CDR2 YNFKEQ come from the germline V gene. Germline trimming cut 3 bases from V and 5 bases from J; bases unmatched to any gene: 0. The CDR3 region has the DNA TGTGCCAGCAGCCAGACTAGCGGGGGGGAGACCCAGTACTTC. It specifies CASSQTSGGETQYF.

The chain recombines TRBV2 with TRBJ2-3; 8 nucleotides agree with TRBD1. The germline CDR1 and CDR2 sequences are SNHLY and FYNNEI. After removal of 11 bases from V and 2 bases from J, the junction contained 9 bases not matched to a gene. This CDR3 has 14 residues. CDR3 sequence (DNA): TGTGCCGGGAGGACAGGGAGGTCCACAGATACGCAGTATTTT. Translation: CAGRTGRSTDTQYF.

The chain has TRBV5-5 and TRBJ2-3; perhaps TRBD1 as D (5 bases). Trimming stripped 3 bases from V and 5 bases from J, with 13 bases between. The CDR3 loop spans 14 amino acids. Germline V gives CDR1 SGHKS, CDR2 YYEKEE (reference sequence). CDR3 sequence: CASSSTGPGDTQYF. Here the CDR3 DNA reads TGTGCCAGCAGCTCTACAGGACCCGGAGATACGCAGTATTTT.

CDR3 in DNA: TGTGCCTGGACTGGTATCAGCGTGAACACCGGGGAGCTGTTTTTT. It is translated as CAWTGISVNTGELFF. V is TRBV30 and J is TRBJ2-2; D is undetermined. V lost 4 bases, J lost 1 base, and 13 bases lay in between. CDR3 length: 15 amino acids. The germline V gene has CDR1 GTSNPN and CDR2 SVGIG (reference sequence).